Listed below are T cell receptor beta chains from one sample, sequenced in a study of shared clonotypes between healthy human individuals. The data were produced by immunoSEQ multiplex PCR, yet TCRdb's version contains in-frame clones alone and is incomplete. In the table there are over 2 million clones, roughly 94% of which are singletons. Sequences were obtained from naive CD4+ T cells sorted from blood. These TCRs come from a man aged 18 to 29 in good health. Both conserved end residues are part of each CDR3. The D gene is left open where the match is weak. Rows give clone size only sometimes, using once, few, many, or a class for an expanded clone.

j_call	v_call	d_call	cdr3_length	clone_size	cdr3_nt	cdr3_aa
TRBJ2-3	TRBV5-1	TRBD2	15	.	TGCGCCAGCAGCTCCCTAGCGGGGGGCACAGATACGCAGTATTTT	CASSSLAGGTDTQYF
TRBJ2-2	TRBV5-1	.	14	.	TGCGCCAGCAGCTTACCCAGGGACACCGGGGAGCTGTTTTTT	CASSLPRDTGELFF
TRBJ2-7	TRBV9	.	14	.	TGTGCCAGCAGCGTAGGGATCGGATATTACGAGCAGTACTTC	CASSVGIGYYEQYF
TRBJ1-3	TRBV7-8	.	15	.	TGTGCCAGCAGTCCTACAGGGTTTGCTGGAAACACCATATATTTT	CASSPTGFAGNTIYF
TRBJ1-6	TRBV6-1	.	14	.	TGTGCCAGCAGTGAAGCTGGCTTAAATTCACCCCTCCACTTT	CASSEAGLNSPLHF
TRBJ2-7	TRBV30	TRBD1	13	few	TGTGCCTGCGATGGGACAGGACCCTACGAGCAGTACTTC	CACDGTGPYEQYF
TRBJ2-3	TRBV6-5	.	16	.	TGTGCCAGCAGTTACCAACCTACGGGATTTGCAGATACGCAGTATTTT	CASSYQPTGFADTQYF
TRBJ1-5	TRBV6-1	.	14	.	TGTGCCAGCAGTGATATACATGCCAATCAGCCCCAGCATTTT	CASSDIHANQPQHF
TRBJ1-4	TRBV6-6	.	15	.	TGTGCCAGCAGTGGGTCAATGCGGACTAATGAAAAACTGTTTTTT	CASSGSMRTNEKLFF
TRBJ1-4	TRBV2	.	15	.	TGTGCCAGCAGCGGAGAGGCGGGTGGTAATGAAAAACTGTTTTTT	CASSGEAGGNEKLFF
TRBJ2-3	TRBV5-1	TRBD2	16	.	TGCGCCAGCAGCTACGGGACTAGCGGGGACACAGATACGCAGTATTTT	CASSYGTSGDTDTQYF
TRBJ2-7	TRBV18	TRBD1	15	.	TGTGCCAGCTCACCACCGGACAGGGCGAGCCGCGAGCAGTACTTC	CASSPPDRASREQYF
TRBJ1-1	TRBV9	.	13	once	TGTGCCAGCAGCGTAGACGCTGTGACTGAAGCTTTCTTT	CASSVDAVTEAFF
TRBJ1-2	TRBV6-1	.	14	once	TGTGCCAGCAGTGAAGTCCACAGCCAATACGGCTACACCTTC	CASSEVHSQYGYTF
TRBJ1-6	TRBV7-9	.	14	once	TGTGCCAGCAGCCCGGACCTAGCTTTATCTCCCCTCCACTTT	CASSPDLALSPLHF
TRBJ1-6	TRBV12-2	.	15	.	TGTGCAAGTCGCTCTCGAGGCGGGAATAATTCACCCCTCCACTTT	CASRSRGGNNSPLHF
TRBJ1-2	TRBV30	.	13	.	TGTGCCTGGAAGCCTGGGGGCGTTAATGGCTACACCTTC	CAWKPGGVNGYTF
TRBJ2-3	TRBV5-1	TRBD1	16	.	TGCGCCAGCAGCCCCGGGACAGGGGTTAAGACAGATACGCAGTATTTT	CASSPGTGVKTDTQYF
TRBJ2-5	TRBV7-9	TRBD2	16	.	TGTGCCAGCAGCTTATGGGCGCTAGCGGGAGGAGAGACCCAGTACTTC	CASSLWALAGGETQYF
TRBJ2-7	TRBV29-1	TRBD1	12	.	TGCAGCGTTGGGGACAGGGAGTACGAGCAGTACTTC	CSVGDREYEQYF
TRBJ1-1	TRBV27	TRBD1	14	.	TGTGCCAGCAGTCACGTCGGGACAGGCCGTGAAGCTTTCTTT	CASSHVGTGREAFF
TRBJ1-4	TRBV30	TRBD1	18	.	TGTGCCTGGAGCGCGGGACAGAGTAAGGAGGCGGCTAATGAAAAACTGTTTTTT	CAWSAGQSKEAANEKLFF
TRBJ2-5	TRBV5-4	.	11	.	TGTGCCAGCAGCTTATCAGGGACCCAGTACTTC	CASSLSGTQYF
TRBJ2-3	TRBV11-2	TRBD2	16	.	TGTGCCAGCAGCTTAGGGGTAGCGGGAGGGTCAGATACGCAGTATTTT	CASSLGVAGGSDTQYF
TRBJ2-1	TRBV10-3	.	15	.	TGTGCCATCGCCTCAGAGGGGCTCTCCTACAATGAGCAGTTCTTC	CAIASEGLSYNEQFF
TRBJ2-3	TRBV4-1	.	17	.	.	CASSQDFGTFGADTQYF
TRBJ1-1	TRBV30	.	14	.	TGTGCCTGCACGATCGGGGGCTTCAACACTGAAGCTTTCTTT	CACTIGGFNTEAFF
TRBJ1-6	TRBV5-1	.	13	.	TGCGCCAGCAGCTCGGGGCCCAATTCACCCCTCCACTTT	CASSSGPNSPLHF
TRBJ1-2	TRBV10-3	.	13	.	TGTGCCACCCGAGGAGTAGATAACTATGGCTACACCTTC	CATRGVDNYGYTF
TRBJ2-1	TRBV7-7	TRBD2	15	once	TGTGCTAGCAGCTTAGGAGCGGGAGGGTGGAATGAGCAGTTCTTC	CASSLGAGGWNEQFF
TRBJ2-5	TRBV11-2	.	16	.	TGTGCCAGCAGCTTAGTTCCCGGACAGTTTCAAGAGACCCAGTACTTC	CASSLVPGQFQETQYF
TRBJ2-3	TRBV15	.	15	.	TGTGCCACCAACCGGGAGCCCAGGTCCACAGATACGCAGTATTTT	CATNREPRSTDTQYF
TRBJ1-2	TRBV6-5	.	14	.	TGTGCCAGCAGAAAGACAGGTCGGGACTATGGCTACACCTTC	CASRKTGRDYGYTF
TRBJ2-7	TRBV4-3	.	13	.	TGCGCCAGCAGCCAAGATATATACTACGAGCAGTACTTC	CASSQDIYYEQYF
TRBJ2-3	TRBV5-4	.	15	once	TGTGCCAGCAGCTTGGCCAAAGGGAGCACAGATACGCAGTATTTT	CASSLAKGSTDTQYF
TRBJ2-5	TRBV5-6	.	15	.	TGTGCCAGCAGCCTCCGACACCCGTACCAAGAGACCCAGTACTTC	CASSLRHPYQETQYF
TRBJ1-4	TRBV7-2	.	13	.	TGTGCCAGCAGCTGGGGGACTAATGAAAAACTGTTTTTT	CASSWGTNEKLFF
TRBJ2-2	TRBV27	TRBD1	15	.	TGTGCCAGCAGTAGCGACAGGGGGCGGACCGGGGAGCTGTTTTTT	CASSSDRGRTGELFF
TRBJ1-2	TRBV6-5	TRBD1	12	once	TGTGCCAGCAGGGACAGGGCCGAAGGCTACACCTTC	CASRDRAEGYTF
TRBJ2-7	TRBV18	.	12	.	TGTGCCAGCTCACTTCTAGAGGGCGAGCAGTACTTC	CASSLLEGEQYF
TRBJ2-3	TRBV6-4	TRBD2	16	.	TGTGCCAGCCCCGAAGGACTAGCGGGCCCCACAGATACGCAGTATTTT	CASPEGLAGPTDTQYF
TRBJ2-7	TRBV7-6	.	13	.	TGTGCCAGCAGCCTTGCGTGGACAGATGAGCAGTACTTC	CASSLAWTDEQYF
TRBJ2-5	TRBV9	.	14	once	TGTGCCAGCAGCTCCGCCCGGGCCCAAGAGACCCAGTACTTC	CASSSARAQETQYF
TRBJ1-4	TRBV28	.	17	.	TGTGCCAGCAGCCCTGGACCGGGAACATCAACTAATGAAAAACTGTTTTTT	CASSPGPGTSTNEKLFF
TRBJ1-2	TRBV19	TRBD1	14	.	TGTGCCAGTGGACAGGGGGCAGGGAACTATGGCTACACCTTC	CASGQGAGNYGYTF
TRBJ2-7	TRBV5-1	TRBD1	16	.	TGCGCCAGCAGCTTGGTAGTTGGGACAGGGATCCCCGAGCAGTACTTC	CASSLVVGTGIPEQYF
TRBJ1-5	TRBV6-1	TRBD1	17	.	TGTGCCAGCAGTCAAGCCGAACAGGGGGGAGGCAATCAGCCCCAGCATTTT	CASSQAEQGGGNQPQHF
TRBJ2-2	TRBV7-3	.	16	.	TGTGCCAGCAGCGTAACCGGGACAACGAACACCGGGGAGCTGTTTTTT	CASSVTGTTNTGELFF
TRBJ1-6	TRBV7-9	.	15	.	TGTGCCAGCAGCTTAACGTACGGAGGTAATTCACCCCTCCACTTT	CASSLTYGGNSPLHF
TRBJ1-4	TRBV5-8	.	14	.	TGTGCCAGCAGCCGGATGTGGTCGCATGAAAAACTGTTTTTT	CASSRMWSHEKLFF
TRBJ2-7	TRBV5-1	.	13	.	TGCGCCAGCAGCTTGGCCGGTTCCTACGAGCAGTACTTC	CASSLAGSYEQYF